This TCR beta chain was identified in a study of T-cell reconstitution after alpha-beta-depleted transplantation in children. This clonotype was picked up many times. Preparation of the TCRbeta library involved a method that used unique molecular identifiers. TCRdb passed the PCR reads through MiXCR, listing each CDR3 protein once. The table shows a few hundred thousand distinct CDR3 sequences, with approximately 9.8% occurring only once. The sample consisted of PBMCs from the stem cell graft donor, taken from the stem cell graft. This sequence originates from a human donor who donated a stem cell graft to a child with SCID.

The CDR3 here is CASSSTRVMNTEAFF. DNA for the CDR3: TGTGCCAGCAGCTCGACAAGAGTTATGAACACTGAAGCTTTCTTT. The rearrangement uses TRBV7-3 and TRBJ1-1; no reliable D call. Trimming pared 4 bases from V and 0 bases from J, leaving 12 bases between. This CDR3 has 15 amino acids. Per the germline V gene, CDR1 is SGHTA and CDR2 is FQGTGA.